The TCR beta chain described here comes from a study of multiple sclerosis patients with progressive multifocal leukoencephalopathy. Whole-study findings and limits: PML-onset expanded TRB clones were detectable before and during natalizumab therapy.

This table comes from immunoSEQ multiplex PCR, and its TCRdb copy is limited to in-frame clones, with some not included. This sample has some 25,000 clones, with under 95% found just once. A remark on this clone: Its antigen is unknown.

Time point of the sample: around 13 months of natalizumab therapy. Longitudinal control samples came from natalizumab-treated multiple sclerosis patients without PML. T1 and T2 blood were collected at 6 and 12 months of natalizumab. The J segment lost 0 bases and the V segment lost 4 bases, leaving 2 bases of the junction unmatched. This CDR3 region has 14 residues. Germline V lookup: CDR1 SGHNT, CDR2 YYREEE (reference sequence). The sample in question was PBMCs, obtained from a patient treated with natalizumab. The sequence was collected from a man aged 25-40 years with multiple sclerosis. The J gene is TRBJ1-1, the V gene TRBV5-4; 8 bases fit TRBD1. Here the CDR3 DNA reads TGTGCCAGCAGCCCGGGACAGGTGAACACTGAAGCTTTCTTT. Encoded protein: CASSPGQVNTEAFF.